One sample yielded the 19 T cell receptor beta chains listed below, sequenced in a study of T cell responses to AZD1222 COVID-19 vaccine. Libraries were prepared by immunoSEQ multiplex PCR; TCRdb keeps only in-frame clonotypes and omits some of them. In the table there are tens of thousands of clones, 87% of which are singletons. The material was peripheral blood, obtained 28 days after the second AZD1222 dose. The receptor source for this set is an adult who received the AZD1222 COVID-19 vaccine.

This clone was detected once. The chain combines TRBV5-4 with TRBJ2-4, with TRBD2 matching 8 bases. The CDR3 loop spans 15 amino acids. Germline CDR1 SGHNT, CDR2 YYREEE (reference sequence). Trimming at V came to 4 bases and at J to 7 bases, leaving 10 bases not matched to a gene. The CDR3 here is CASSMAGGPFNIQYF. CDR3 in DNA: TGTGCCAGCAGCATGGCGGGGGGTCCGTTTAACATTCAGTACTTC.

This chain's CDR3 is CAWRGRRYEQYF. In nucleotides, the CDR3 is TGTGCCTGGAGGGGTCGAAGGTACGAGCAGTACTTC. The V call is TRBV30, the J call TRBJ2-7; unclear D gene. CDR3 length equals 12 residues. CDR1 is GTSNPN, CDR2 SVGIG, per germline (reference sequence). The V and J ends lost 3 bases and 4 bases respectively, with 10 bases between them. The complete variable domain, with remaining parts taken from reference TRBV30 and TRBJ2-7, reads SQTIHQWPATLVQPVGSPLSLECTVEGTSNPNLYWYRQAAGRGLQLLFYSVGIGQISSEVPQNLSASRPQDRQFILSSKKLLLSDSGFYLCAWRGRRYEQYFGPGTRLTVT.

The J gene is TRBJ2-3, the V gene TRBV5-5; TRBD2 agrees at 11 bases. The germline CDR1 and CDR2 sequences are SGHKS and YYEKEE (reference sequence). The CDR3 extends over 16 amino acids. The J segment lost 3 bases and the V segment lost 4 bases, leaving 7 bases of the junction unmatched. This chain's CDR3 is CASSTTSGAGTDTQYF. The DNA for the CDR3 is TGTGCCAGCAGCACGACTAGCGGGGCTGGGACAGATACGCAGTATTTT.

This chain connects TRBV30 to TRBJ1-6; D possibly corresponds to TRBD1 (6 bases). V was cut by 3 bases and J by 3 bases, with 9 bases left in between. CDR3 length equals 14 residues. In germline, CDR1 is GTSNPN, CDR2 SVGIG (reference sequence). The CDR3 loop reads CAWRMTGYNSPLHF. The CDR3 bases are TGTGCCTGGAGGATGACAGGCTATAATTCACCCCTCCACTTT.

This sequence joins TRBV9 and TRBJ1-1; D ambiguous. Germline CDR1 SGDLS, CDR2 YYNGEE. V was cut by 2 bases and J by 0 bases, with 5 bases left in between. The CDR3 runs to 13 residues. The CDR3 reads CASSVSMNTEAFF. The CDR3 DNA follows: TGTGCCAGCAGCGTGAGTATGAACACTGAAGCTTTCTTT. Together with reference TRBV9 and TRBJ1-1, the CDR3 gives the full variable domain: DSGVTQTPKHLITATGQRVTLRCSPRSGDLSVYWYQQSLDQGLQFLIQYYNGEERAKGNILERFSAQQFPDLHSELNLSSLELGDSALYFCASSVSMNTEAFFGQGTRLTVV.

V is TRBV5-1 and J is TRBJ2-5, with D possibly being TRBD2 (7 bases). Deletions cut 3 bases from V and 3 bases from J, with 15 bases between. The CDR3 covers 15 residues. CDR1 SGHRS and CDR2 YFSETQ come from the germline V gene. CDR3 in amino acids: CASSSSAGAKETQYF. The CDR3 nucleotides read TGCGCCAGCAGCTCCTCTGCGGGGGCAAAAGAGACCCAGTACTTC.

This CDR3 is CAISGREQGSDEQYF. The CDR3 coding sequence is TGTGCCATCAGTGGGAGGGAACAGGGTTCCGACGAGCAGTACTTC. The chain joins TRBV10-3 to TRBJ2-7; D might be TRBD1 or TRBD2, each matching 6 bases. Trimming took 4 bases from V and 5 from J, leaving 18 bases between them. The CDR3 is 15 residues long. CDR1 and CDR2 (germline): ENHRY, SYGVKD.

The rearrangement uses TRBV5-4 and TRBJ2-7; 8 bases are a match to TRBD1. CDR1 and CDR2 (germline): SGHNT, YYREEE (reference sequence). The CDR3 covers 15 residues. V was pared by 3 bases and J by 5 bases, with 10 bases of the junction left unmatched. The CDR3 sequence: CASSSSRQGIDEQYF. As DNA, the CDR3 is TGTGCCAGCAGCTCTTCCCGACAGGGGATAGACGAGCAGTACTTC.

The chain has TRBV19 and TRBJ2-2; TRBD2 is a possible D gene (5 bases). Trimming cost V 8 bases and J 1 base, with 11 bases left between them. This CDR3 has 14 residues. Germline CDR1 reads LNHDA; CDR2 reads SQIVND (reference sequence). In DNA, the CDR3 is TGTGCCAGTGGCCAAGGAGGGAACACCGGGGAGCTGTTTTTT. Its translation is CASGQGGNTGELFF.

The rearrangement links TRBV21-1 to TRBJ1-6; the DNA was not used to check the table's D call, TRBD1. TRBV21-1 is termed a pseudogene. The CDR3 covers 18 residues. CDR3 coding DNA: TGTGCCAGCAGCCGAGGGAGAACAGGGGATCCCTATAATTCACCCCTCCACTTT. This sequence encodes CASSRGRTGDPYNSPLHF.

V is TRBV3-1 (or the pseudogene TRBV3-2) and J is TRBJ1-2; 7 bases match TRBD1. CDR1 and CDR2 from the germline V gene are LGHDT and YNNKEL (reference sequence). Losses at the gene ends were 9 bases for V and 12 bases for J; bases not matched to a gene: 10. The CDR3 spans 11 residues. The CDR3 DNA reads TGTGCCAGAGGAAGGACAGGTTCTGACACCTTC. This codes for CARGRTGSDTF.

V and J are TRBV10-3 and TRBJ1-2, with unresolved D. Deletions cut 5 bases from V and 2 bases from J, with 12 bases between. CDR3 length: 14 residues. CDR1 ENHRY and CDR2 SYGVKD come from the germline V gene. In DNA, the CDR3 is TGTGCCATCAGTCGGACCCCTATAAACTATGGCTACACCTTC. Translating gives CAISRTPINYGYTF.

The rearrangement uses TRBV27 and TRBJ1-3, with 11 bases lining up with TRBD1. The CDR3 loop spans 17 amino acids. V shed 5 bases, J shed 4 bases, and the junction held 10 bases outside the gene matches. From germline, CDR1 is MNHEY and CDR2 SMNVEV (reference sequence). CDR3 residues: CASSKRDRGGMGNTIYF. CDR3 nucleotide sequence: TGTGCCAGCAGTAAAAGGGACAGGGGGGGCATGGGAAACACCATATATTTT.

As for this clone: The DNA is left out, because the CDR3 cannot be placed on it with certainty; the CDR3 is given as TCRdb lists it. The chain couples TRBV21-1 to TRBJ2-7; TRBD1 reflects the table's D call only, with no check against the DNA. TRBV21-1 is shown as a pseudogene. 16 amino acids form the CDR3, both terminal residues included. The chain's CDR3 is CASSKAFGPGPYEQYF.

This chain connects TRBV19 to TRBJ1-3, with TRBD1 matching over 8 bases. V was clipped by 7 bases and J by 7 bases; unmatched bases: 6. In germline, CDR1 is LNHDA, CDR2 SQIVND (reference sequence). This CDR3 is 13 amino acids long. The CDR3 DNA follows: TGTGCCAGTACCGAGGACAGGGACAACACCATATATTTT. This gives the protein CASTEDRDNTIYF.

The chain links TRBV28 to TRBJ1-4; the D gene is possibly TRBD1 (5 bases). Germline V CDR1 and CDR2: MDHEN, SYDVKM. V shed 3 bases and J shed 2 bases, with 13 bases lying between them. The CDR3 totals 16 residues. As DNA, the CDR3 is TGTGCCAGCAGTTTTGGGGGGGGAGGGACTAATGAAAAACTGTTTTTT. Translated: CASSFGGGGTNEKLFF.

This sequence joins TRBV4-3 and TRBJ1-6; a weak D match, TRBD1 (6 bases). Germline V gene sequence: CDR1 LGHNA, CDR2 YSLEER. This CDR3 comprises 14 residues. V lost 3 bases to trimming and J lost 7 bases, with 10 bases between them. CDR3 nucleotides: TGCGCCAGCAGCCACGGACAGCCCAATTCACCCCTCCACTTT. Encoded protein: CASSHGQPNSPLHF.

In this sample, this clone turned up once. DNA of the CDR3: TGTGCCAGCAGCACCCCGGGGAGCGGGGGGATCGGCGAGCAGTACTTC. Protein product: CASSTPGSGGIGEQYF. The rearrangement links TRBV9 to TRBJ2-7; TRBD2 matches 9 bases. Germline CDR1 and CDR2: SGDLS and YYNGEE. V shed 4 bases, J shed 6 bases, and the junction held 14 bases outside the gene matches. The CDR3 runs 16 residues.

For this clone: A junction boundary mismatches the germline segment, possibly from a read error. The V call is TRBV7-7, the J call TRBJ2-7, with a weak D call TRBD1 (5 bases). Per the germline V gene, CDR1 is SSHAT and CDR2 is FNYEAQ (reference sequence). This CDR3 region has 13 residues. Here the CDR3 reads CASSSGQSYEQYF. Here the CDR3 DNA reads TGTGCTAGCAGCTCCGGACAATCCTACGAGCAGTACTTC.